A selection of T cell receptor beta chains follows, all from one sample in a study of blood T cell repertoires in COVID-19. Sequenced by immunoSEQ multiplex PCR; TCRdb stores in-frame clones only, minus some. The sample has under 200,000 clones, roughly nine tenths seen once. The sequencing sample was made of peripheral blood. These receptor sequences come from a woman between 55 and 75 years old with COVID-19, enrolled during active disease. Both conserved end residues are part of each CDR3. Fields, in order: J gene, clone size, D gene, V gene, CDR3 protein, CDR3 DNA. A D gene is named only where the DNA matches it firmly. Not every row has a clone size; where given, it reads once, few, many or a size class.

>TRBJ2-7|once|.|TRBV24-1
CATSDLETFFPYEQYF
TGTGCCACCAGTGATTTGGAGACTTTCTTTCCCTACGAGCAGTACTTC
>TRBJ2-4|.|.|TRBV5-4
CASSFRAKNIQYF
TGTGCCAGCAGCTTCAGGGCCAAAAACATTCAGTACTTC
>TRBJ2-1|.|.|TRBV9
CASSVSPLGGASYNEQFF
TGTGCCAGCAGCGTATCCCCGCTTGGGGGGGCAAGCTACAATGAGCAGTTCTTC
>TRBJ2-1|once|TRBD2|TRBV11-3
CASSLGTSNEQFF
TGTGCCAGCAGCTTAGGGACTAGCAATGAGCAGTTCTTC
>TRBJ1-4|.|.|TRBV29-1
CSVEGGLANEKLFF
TGCAGCGTTGAAGGCGGCTTAGCTAATGAAAAACTGTTTTTT
>TRBJ1-3|.|.|TRBV7-2
CASSLIGPAGNTIYF
TGTGCCAGCAGCTTAATTGGCCCAGCGGGAAACACCATATATTTT
>TRBJ2-5|once|TRBD1|TRBV5-1
CASSLQTGKETQYF
TGCGCCAGCAGCTTGCAGACAGGGAAGGAGACCCAGTACTTC
>TRBJ2-1|.|.|TRBV6-1
CASSGVGHRKYNEQFF
TGTGCCAGCAGTGGAGTGGGTCACAGAAAATACAATGAGCAGTTCTTC
>TRBJ2-1|.|.|TRBV12-3/TRBV12-4
CASSFPDNEQFF
TGTGCCAGCAGTTTTCCTGACAATGAGCAGTTCTTC
>TRBJ1-2|.|.|TRBV3-1/TRBV3-2
CASSHFEGEGGGYTF
TGTGCCAGCAGCCATTTCGAGGGGGAAGGTGGCGGCTACACCTTC
>TRBJ2-7|.|TRBD2|TRBV10-1
CASIFSGMNPFYEQYF
TGCGCCAGCATTTTTAGCGGGATGAATCCATTTTACGAGCAGTACTTC
>TRBJ1-3|.|TRBD1|TRBV4-2
CASSVQTGTGNSGNTIYF
TGTGCCAGCAGCGTACAAACCGGGACAGGGAACTCTGGAAACACCATATATTTT
>TRBJ2-7|.|TRBD1|TRBV7-2
CASSLVGPGGSYEQYF
TGTGCCAGCAGCTTAGTAGGGCCAGGGGGCTCCTACGAGCAGTACTTC
>TRBJ2-7|.|TRBD1|TRBV12-5
CASGITGGSYEQYF
TGTGCTAGTGGTATCACAGGGGGTTCCTACGAGCAGTACTTC
>TRBJ2-1|few|TRBD2|TRBV24-1
CATSDLAGVGGVREQFF
TGTGCCACCAGTGATTTGGCAGGAGTCGGGGGGGTACGTGAGCAGTTCTTC
>TRBJ1-4|.|TRBD1|TRBV19
CASSMLGQGSRGKLFF
TGTGCCAGTAGTATGCTGGGACAGGGTTCGAGAGGAAAACTGTTTTTT
>TRBJ2-6|.|.|TRBV7-2
CASSLSIHSGANVLTF
TGTGCCAGCAGCTTATCCATCCACTCTGGGGCCAACGTCCTGACTTTC
>TRBJ2-4|.|.|TRBV7-9
CVLLAKNIQYF
TGTGTCCTCCTAGCCAAAAACATTCAGTACTTC
>TRBJ1-2|.|TRBD1|TRBV19
CASSNPGGPNYGYTF
TGTGCCAGTAGTAACCCAGGGGGGCCTAACTATGGCTACACCTTC
>TRBJ2-1|once|.|TRBV10-3
CAISDGGAGEQFF
TGTGCCATCAGTGACGGAGGGGCTGGTGAGCAGTTCTTC
>TRBJ2-7|.|TRBD1|TRBV5-1
CASSFLPGQGAGTRLEQYF
TGCGCCAGCAGCTTTCTACCGGGACAGGGGGCGGGGACTAGACTCGAGCAGTACTTC
>TRBJ2-1|.|TRBD2|TRBV10-3
CAISLLAGAYNEQFF
TGTGCCATCAGCTTACTAGCGGGAGCTTACAATGAGCAGTTCTTC
>TRBJ1-2|.|TRBD1|TRBV28
CASRHTGTGVGYTF
TGTGCCAGCAGACATACCGGGACAGGGGTCGGCTACACCTTC
>TRBJ1-5|.|.|TRBV19
CAISRQGNQPQHF
TGTGCCATCAGTCGTCAGGGGAACCAGCCCCAGCATTTT
>TRBJ1-4|.|TRBD1|TRBV7-2
CASSRTGVREKLFF
TGTGCCAGCAGCCGTACAGGGGTACGGGAAAAACTGTTTTTT
>TRBJ2-7|once|.|TRBV11-2
CASSLRTVYF
TGTGCCAGCAGCTTACGTACGGTATACTTC
>TRBJ2-5|.|.|TRBV28
CASSSPHQRKYQETQYF
TGTGCCAGCAGTTCCCCCCACCAGCGGAAGTACCAAGAGACCCAGTACTTC
>TRBJ2-1|.|.|TRBV3-1/TRBV3-2
CASSGRPFTYNEQFF
TGTGCCAGCAGCGGCAGGCCCTTTACCTACAATGAGCAGTTCTTC
>TRBJ1-4|.|TRBD1|TRBV20-1
CSASPGTGDEKLFF
TGCAGTGCTAGTCCAGGGACAGGGGATGAAAAACTGTTTTTT
>TRBJ1-5|.|TRBD1|TRBV4-2
CASSQEGTGFGSNQPQHF
TGTGCCAGCAGCCAAGAAGGGACAGGGTTTGGGAGCAATCAGCCCCAGCATTTT
>TRBJ1-1|.|TRBD1|TRBV11-2
CASSFKRTGNTEAFF
TGTGCCAGCAGCTTCAAAAGGACAGGGAACACTGAAGCTTTCTTT
>TRBJ2-4|.|.|TRBV28
CASSFEGGLAKNIQYF
TGTGCCAGCAGTTTTGAAGGCGGTTTAGCCAAAAACATTCAGTACTTC
>TRBJ2-5|.|TRBD1|TRBV4-2
CASSQDGTEQETQYF
TGTGCCAGCAGCCAAGACGGGACAGAACAAGAGACCCAGTACTTC
>TRBJ1-6|once|.|TRBV11-2
CASSLRSSYNSPLHF
TGTGCCAGCAGCTTGAGGAGCTCCTATAATTCACCCCTCCACTTT
>TRBJ1-1|.|.|TRBV24-1
CATQLQAGNTEAFF
TGTGCCACACAACTTCAGGCCGGTAACACTGAAGCTTTCTTT
>TRBJ1-5|once|.|TRBV5-6
CASSSRGDGQPQHF
TGTGCCAGCAGCTCACGGGGGGATGGTCAGCCCCAGCATTTT
>TRBJ1-2|.|.|TRBV3-1/TRBV3-2
CASRPTVSHYGYTF
TGTGCCAGCAGACCGACAGTCTCCCACTATGGCTACACCTTC
>TRBJ2-5|.|.|TRBV29-1
CSVEEYQETQYF
TGCAGCGTTGAGGAGTACCAAGAGACCCAGTACTTC
>TRBJ1-5|.|TRBD1|TRBV6-6
CASSRRDRGQPQHF
TGTGCCAGCAGTCGCCGGGACAGGGGTCAGCCCCAGCATTTT
>TRBJ2-1|.|TRBD2|TRBV28
CASSRLTSGSLNEQFF
TGTGCCAGCAGTCGTCTGACTAGCGGGAGCCTGAATGAGCAGTTCTTC
>TRBJ2-7|.|.|TRBV4-1
CASSQGAMSSYEQYF
TGCGCCAGCAGCCAAGGAGCAATGAGCTCCTACGAGCAGTACTTC
>TRBJ2-7|.|TRBD2|TRBV7-8
CASSPLSSGSHEQYF
TGTGCCAGCAGCCCCTTGTCTAGCGGGAGCCACGAGCAGTACTTC
>TRBJ2-5|.|.|TRBV11-1
CASSPRVVETQYF
TGTGCCAGCAGCCCCCGGGTAGTAGAGACCCAGTACTTC
>TRBJ1-5|few|TRBD1|TRBV4-3
CASSQTGNQPQHF
TGCGCCAGCAGCCAGACAGGGAATCAGCCCCAGCATTTT
>TRBJ1-1|.|.|TRBV4-3
CASSQGSLNTEAFF
TGCGCCAGCAGCCAAGGGAGTTTGAACACTGAAGCTTTCTTT
>TRBJ2-7|.|.|TRBV12-3/TRBV12-4
CASSFSGEDEQYF
TGTGCCAGCAGTTTCTCCGGGGAGGACGAGCAGTACTTC